The present TCR beta chain was sequenced within a study of T cell repertoires and Cas9 in healthy adults. As for the study in general: Multi-effector potency, cytotoxicity and lineage were assessed in SpCas9-reactive CD4 and CD8 T cells.

CDR1 and CDR2 from the germline V gene are SGHTA and FQGNSA. This CDR3 comprises 13 residues. The J segment lost 5 bases and the V segment lost 5 bases, leaving 5 bases of the junction unmatched. Profiled with immunoSEQ multiplex PCR; TCRdb holds only in-frame clones, not every one. The profile shows under 25,000 clones, under 95% of them singletons. The sample was CD4+ effector T cells (CD127+, CD25-, CD137-, CD154-) from PBMCs; culture status not recorded. This TCR derives from a human donor in good health. V is TRBV7-2 and J is TRBJ1-2; the match to TRBD1 covers 7 bases. The DNA of the CDR3 is TGTGCCAGCAGCCCACAGGGGTGGTATGGCTACACCTTC. Protein product: CASSPQGWYGYTF.